What follows are 28 T cell receptor beta chains derived from one specimen sequenced in a study of beta chain features in type 1 diabetes. Expressed TCRB transcripts got sequenced, as all isolated RNA was reverse transcribed. Here immunoSEQ multiplex PCR was the method, and the copy in TCRdb shows in-frame clones only, minus some. The sample contains 300,000 to 400,000 clones, 9.6% of which appear only once. Study observations and caveats: Researchers report that Type 1 diabetes patients had moderately but significantly shorter TCRB CDR3s across all four CD4+ subsets.

These TCRs are of unknown antigen specificity. The material sequenced was central memory CD4+ T cells from blood. These TCRs come from a young man with type 1 diabetes.

This clone was seen only a few times. The chain is built from TRBV10-3 and TRBJ2-5, with 7 bases aligning to TRBD1. The CDR3 is made up of 17 amino acids. Trimming cost V 3 bases and J 7 bases; bases outside gene matches: 17. Germline CDR1 ENHRY, CDR2 SYGVKD. The CDR3 sequence is CAISDSRDKAPGGTQYF. For the CDR3, the DNA is TGTGCCATCAGTGATTCGAGGGACAAGGCTCCAGGGGGGACCCAGTACTTC.

The chain has TRBV6-1 and TRBJ2-1; D is perhaps TRBD2 (6 bases). Trimming removed 6 bases from V and 5 bases from J, with 11 bases in between. The CDR3 length is 13 residues. Germline V gives CDR1 MNHNS, CDR2 SASEGT. CDR3 bases: TGTGCCAGCAGATATACTAGCAACAATGAGCAGTTCTTC. Translated, it gives CASRYTSNNEQFF.

There are a few counts of this clone. The chain has TRBV2 and TRBJ1-5; no clear D. The CDR3 is 14 residues long. The germline V gene has CDR1 SNHLY and CDR2 FYNNEI. Between the trimmed V and J ends, which lost 3 bases and 7 bases, there was a span of 13 bases. CDR3 in amino acids: CASSEQGSGQPQHF. CDR3 coding DNA: TGTGCCAGCAGTGAGCAAGGGAGTGGGCAGCCCCAGCATTTT.

The chain couples TRBV28 to TRBJ2-1, with D maybe TRBD1 (5 bases). Trimming shortened V by 3 bases and J by 0 bases, and 9 bases separated the two germline ends. The CDR3 length is 15 residues. Germline V gene lookup returns CDR1 MDHEN and CDR2 SYDVKM. The DNA of the CDR3 is TGTGCCAGCAGTTTCCCAGGGAACTCCTACAATGAGCAGTTCTTC. Translating it yields CASSFPGNSYNEQFF. Supplemented by reference TRBV28 and TRBJ2-1, the full variable domain reads DVKVTQSSRYLVKRTGEKVFLECVQDMDHENMFWYRQDPGLGLRLIYFSYDVKMKEKGDIPEGYSVSREKKERFSLILESASTNQTSMYLCASSFPGNSYNEQFFGPGTRLTVL.

This clone was observed a handful of times. The genes are TRBV4-2 and TRBJ2-1, with TRBD1 matching over 9 bases. Germline loops: CDR1 LGHNA, CDR2 YNFKEQ. Losses at the gene ends were 4 bases for V and 3 bases for J; bases not matched to a gene: 7. CDR3 size: 16 residues. The CDR3 DNA is TGTGCCAGCAGCCCCTTACAGGGGGCTGACTACAATGAGCAGTTCTTC. Translated: CASSPLQGADYNEQFF.

The V gene is TRBV7-2, the J gene TRBJ2-1; TRBD1 aligns across 10 bases. The CDR3 is 13 amino acids. The germline CDR1 and CDR2 sequences are SGHTA and FQGNSA. The junction had 1 base not matched to a gene; V was cut back by 3 bases and J by 8 bases. CDR3 residues: CASSFGTGDEQFF. Here the CDR3 DNA reads TGTGCCAGCAGCTTTGGGACAGGGGATGAGCAGTTCTTC.

This clone was observed a few times. The V call is TRBV29-1, the J call TRBJ1-2; 7 nucleotides agree with TRBD1. The V gene end was trimmed by 3 bases and the J gene end by 8 bases; junction bases not matched to a gene: 9. CDR3 length equals 13 residues. The germline V gene has CDR1 SQVTM and CDR2 ANQGSEA. This chain's CDR3 is CSVDLPGGSGYTF. The CDR3 nucleotides are TGCAGCGTTGATCTCCCAGGGGGAAGCGGCTACACCTTC.

The rearrangement uses TRBV7-6 and TRBJ1-2; no definite D call. This CDR3 spans 15 amino acids. Germline V gene sequence: CDR1 SGHVS, CDR2 FNYEAQ. Trimming shortened V by 1 base and J by 4 bases, and 13 bases separated the two germline ends. CDR3 sequence: CASSLGVGAGYGYTF. CDR3 nucleotides: TGTGCCAGCAGCTTAGGGGTCGGCGCGGGCTATGGCTACACCTTC.

The V and J genes are TRBV7-9 and TRBJ2-7, with 9 bases matching TRBD1. The junction had 14 bases not matched to a gene; V was cut back by 3 bases and J by 5 bases. The CDR3 covers 17 residues. Germline V gene data show CDR1 as SEHNR and CDR2 as FQNEAQ (reference sequence). The CDR3 loop is CASSFPSRGQGLNEQYF. The CDR3 coding sequence is TGTGCCAGCAGCTTCCCAAGTCGGGGACAGGGTCTCAACGAGCAGTACTTC.

The rearrangement joins TRBV11-2 to TRBJ2-7, with D tentatively TRBD1 (5 bases). The germline V gene has CDR1 SGHAT and CDR2 FQNNGV. The CDR3 has 13 residues. Trimming cost V 5 bases and J 0 bases, with 8 bases left between them. The CDR3 sequence: CASSDRLSYEQYF. The CDR3 DNA sequence: TGTGCCAGCAGCGACAGACTCTCCTACGAGCAGTACTTC.

The chain has TRBV15 and TRBJ2-1, with TRBD1 matching over 9 bases. V trimming: 1 base; J trimming: 5 bases; junction bases outside the gene matches: 6. The CDR3 length is 16 residues. Looked up from germline, CDR1 is LNHNV and CDR2 is YYDKDF (reference sequence). This chain's CDR3 is CATSRAGTGRNNEQFF. The CDR3 DNA sequence: TGTGCCACCAGCAGAGCAGGGACAGGGAGAAACAATGAGCAGTTCTTC.

Concerning this clone: A junction end diverges from the germline sequence, so it may reflect a read error. V usage is TRBV11-2 and J usage is TRBJ2-2; TRBD1 agrees at 7 bases. The CDR3 loop spans 13 amino acids. The V gene's germline CDR1 is SGHAT and CDR2 FQNNGV. DNA for the CDR3: TGTGCCAGCAGCCTAGACAGGGCCGGGGAGCTGTTTTTT. Its protein product is CASSLDRAGELFF.

The table lists this clone with a few counts. V usage is TRBV19 and J usage is TRBJ2-7; 10 bases are shared with TRBD1. V lost 6 bases to trimming and J lost 3 bases; unmatched junction nucleotides: 8. Looked up from germline, CDR1 is LNHDA and CDR2 is SQIVND (reference sequence). This CDR3 is built from 15 residues. The CDR3, as DNA: TGTGCCAGTAGAGACCCGACAGGGGGCAGCTACGAGCAGTACTTC. It specifies CASRDPTGGSYEQYF.

The chain has TRBV21-1 and TRBJ1-2; the DNA was not used to check the table's D call, TRBD1. TRBV21-1 is classified as a pseudogene. CDR3 length equals 17 residues. DNA of the CDR3: TGTGCCAGCAGCAAAGGGAGGGACAGGGACGGTCACTGTGGCTACACCTTC. It is translated as CASSKGRDRDGHCGYTF.

This clone was counted a few times. The gene calls are TRBV5-1 and TRBJ2-7; weak D call: TRBD1 (5 bases). Trimming stripped 0 bases from V and 2 bases from J, with 9 bases between. The germline V gene encodes CDR1 SGHRS and CDR2 YFSETQ. This CDR3 has 14 residues. The CDR3 DNA is TGCGCCAGCAGCTTGGAAGGGGCCGCCTACGAGCAGTACTTC. Its protein product is CASSLEGAAYEQYF.

There are a few counts of this clone. The chain combines TRBV27 with TRBJ2-5; 11 bases map to TRBD2. Germline V gene lookup returns CDR1 MNHEY and CDR2 SMNVEV (reference sequence). The CDR3 runs 15 residues. The V gene end was trimmed by 5 bases and the J gene end by 5 bases; junction bases not matched to a gene: 7. CDR3 in amino acids: CASSTLAGGGETQYF. The CDR3 DNA follows: TGTGCCAGCAGTACGCTAGCGGGAGGAGGTGAGACCCAGTACTTC.

This rearrangement joins TRBV2 to TRBJ2-5, with TRBD2 matching 9 bases. V lost 3 bases and J lost 5; bases outside the gene matches: 10. Per germline, CDR1 SNHLY and CDR2 FYNNEI. This CDR3 contains 16 residues. CDR3 bases: TGTGCCAGCAGTGAGATGGCGGGAGGGCCGGGGGAGACCCAGTACTTC. This codes for CASSEMAGGPGETQYF.

CDR3 bases: TGCGCCAGCAGTGAGCATCAGGGTCCCCAGCCCCAGCATTTT. Translated, it gives CASSEHQGPQPQHF. J is TRBJ1-5 and V is TRBV10-2, with D maybe TRBD1 (5 bases). CDR3 length: 14 residues. From germline, CDR1 is WSHSY and CDR2 SAAADI. V was clipped by 2 bases and J by 7 bases, with 12 bases between them.

The chain combines TRBV4-1 with TRBJ2-7; 12 nucleotides match TRBD1. The CDR3 runs to 17 residues. CDR1 MGHRA and CDR2 YSYEKL come from the germline V gene. V shed 3 bases, J shed 7 bases, and the junction held 13 bases outside the gene matches. CDR3 sequence reads: CASSHRQTGTGGLEQYF. DNA for the CDR3: TGCGCCAGCAGCCATCGCCAGACCGGGACAGGGGGCCTTGAGCAGTACTTC.

The sample holds a few counts of this clone. CDR3 loop: CASSLSRMGGTDTQYF. The CDR3 region has the DNA TGCGCCAGCAGCCTATCTAGAATGGGGGGCACAGATACGCAGTATTTT. V is TRBV5-1 and J is TRBJ2-3; the D call may be TRBD1 or TRBD2 (5 bases each). The CDR3 spans 16 residues. Trimming cost V 4 bases and J 1 base, with 16 bases left between them. Germline V lookup: CDR1 SGHRS, CDR2 YFSETQ.

This clone showed up just a few times. The chain has TRBV4-1 and TRBJ2-4; a possible D gene is TRBD1 (5 bases). Deletions cut 1 base from V and 5 bases from J, with 12 bases between. Germline CDR1 MGHRA, CDR2 YSYEKL. There are 15 residues in the CDR3. CDR3 nucleotide sequence: TGCGCCAGCAGCCAAGGACAGTCTCGACAAAACATTCAGTACTTC. Amino acids: CASSQGQSRQNIQYF.

With regard to this clone: Other DNA sequences in the same sample also yield this CDR3. The chain uses TRBV18 and TRBJ2-7; D is unresolved. Germline CDR1 is KGHSH and CDR2 is LQKENI. CDR3 size: 12 residues. The V gene lost 2 bases and the J gene lost 3 bases, with 5 bases spanning the gap. As DNA, the CDR3 is TGTGCCAGCTCACCATCAAGCTACGAGCAGTACTTC. Its translation is CASSPSSYEQYF.

This clone has a handful of counts. This chain connects TRBV6-6 to TRBJ2-1; 11 positions match TRBD2. CDR1 and CDR2 from the germline V gene are MNHNY and SVGAGI (reference sequence). This CDR3 comprises 15 residues. The V and J ends lost 6 bases and 10 bases, in that order; junction bases with no gene match: 11. In nucleotides, the CDR3 is TGTGCCAGCAGGAAACTAGCGGGAGTTCCTGGAGAGCAGTTCTTC. It translates to CASRKLAGVPGEQFF.

This chain connects TRBV5-1 to TRBJ1-1; D not certain. The germline V and J ends were trimmed by 0 bases and 10 bases, with 10 bases remaining between them. Germline V gene sequence: CDR1 SGHRS, CDR2 YFSETQ. This CDR3 contains 12 residues. The CDR3 DNA is TGCGCCAGCAGCTTGGATTCGAGTGTAGCTTTCTTT. As protein: CASSLDSSVAFF.

This clone was counted between two and nine times. The gene calls are TRBV19 and TRBJ1-3; no reliable D call. The CDR3 loop spans 14 amino acids. With 5 bases removed from V and 0 bases from J, the gap between germline ends came to 8 bases. The germline CDR1 and CDR2 sequences are LNHDA and SQIVND (reference sequence). CDR3 region: CASSVDFSGNTIYF. CDR3 DNA: TGTGCCAGTAGTGTGGATTTCTCTGGAAACACCATATATTTT.

Notes on this clone: Other DNA sequences in the sample encode the same CDR3. CDR3 DNA sequence: TGTGCCAGCTCACCTGGACTTAACACCGGGGAGCTGTTTTTT. Its protein is CASSPGLNTGELFF. The J gene is TRBJ2-2, the V gene TRBV18, with TRBD2 as a possible D gene (5 bases). The CDR3 has 14 amino acids. Trimming removed 3 bases from V and 2 bases from J, with 7 bases in between. The germline gives CDR1 KGHSH, CDR2 LQKENI.

This clone has a count of ten or more. The V gene is TRBV6-5, the J gene TRBJ2-1; D not resolved. Trimming took off 2 bases at V and 9 bases at J, with 20 bases between the two ends. There are 16 residues in the CDR3. Germline-derived CDR1 and CDR2 are MNHEY and SVGAGI. In nucleotides, the CDR3 is TGTGCCAGCAGTTACATGGTCGCTTCCCGACGTGGTGAGCAGTTCTTC. Protein: CASSYMVASRRGEQFF.

This chain connects TRBV5-4 to TRBJ2-1; TRBD2 matches at 9 bases. The V segment lost 4 bases and the J segment 10 bases; nucleotides outside the gene matches: 12. The CDR3 covers 15 residues. The germline V gene encodes CDR1 SGHNT and CDR2 YYREEE (reference sequence). The CDR3 nucleotides read TGTGCCAGCAGCAAAACTAGCGGGCCCACCGCCGAGCAGTTCTTC. Translation: CASSKTSGPTAEQFF.